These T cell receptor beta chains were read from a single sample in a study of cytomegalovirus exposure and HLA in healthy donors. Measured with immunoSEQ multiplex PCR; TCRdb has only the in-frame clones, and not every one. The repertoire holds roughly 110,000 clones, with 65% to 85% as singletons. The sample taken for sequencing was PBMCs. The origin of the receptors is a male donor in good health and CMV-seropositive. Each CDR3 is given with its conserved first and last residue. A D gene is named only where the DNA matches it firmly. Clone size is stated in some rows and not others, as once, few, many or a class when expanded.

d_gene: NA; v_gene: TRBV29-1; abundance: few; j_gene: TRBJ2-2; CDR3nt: TGCAGCGCCGGGACTCACGGCGGGGAGCTGTTTTTT; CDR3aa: CSAGTHGGELFF
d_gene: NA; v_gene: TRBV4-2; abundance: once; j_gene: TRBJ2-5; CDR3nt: TGTGCCAGCAGCCAAGATCGACGAGCAGGAGGGACCCAGTACTTC; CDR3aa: CASSQDRRAGGTQYF
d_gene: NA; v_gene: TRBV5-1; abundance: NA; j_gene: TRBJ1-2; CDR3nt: TGCGCCAGCAGCTTGGAACAGGGCCACTATGGCTACCCCTTC; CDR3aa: CASSLEQGHYGYPF
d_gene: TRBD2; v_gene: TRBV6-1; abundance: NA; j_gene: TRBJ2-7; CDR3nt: TGTGCCAGCAGTGGGGGACTAGGCTACGAGCAGTACTTC; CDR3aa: CASSGGLGYEQYF
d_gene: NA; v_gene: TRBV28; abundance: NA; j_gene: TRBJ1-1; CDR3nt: TGTGCCAGCAGTTACCCAGGGTCAGGGGCTTTCTTT; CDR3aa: CASSYPGSGAFF
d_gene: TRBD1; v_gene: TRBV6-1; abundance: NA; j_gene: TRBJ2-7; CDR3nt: TGTGCCAGCAGTGGGGACAGGGGTCCCTACGAGCAGTACTTC; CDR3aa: CASSGDRGPYEQYF
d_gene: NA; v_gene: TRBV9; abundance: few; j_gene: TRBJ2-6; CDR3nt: TGTGCCAGCAGCGACCGGGACACATCGATCTCTGGGGCCAACGTCCTGACTTTC; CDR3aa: CASSDRDTSISGANVLTF
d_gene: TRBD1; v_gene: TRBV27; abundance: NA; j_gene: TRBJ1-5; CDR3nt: TGTGCCAGCAGCCAACAGAGGGGGCTAGAGCCCCAGCATTTT; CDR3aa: CASSQQRGLEPQHF
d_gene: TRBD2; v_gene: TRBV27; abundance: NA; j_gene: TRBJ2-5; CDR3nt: TGTGCCAGCAGTCTAGCGGGGGCCTGGGACAGTCAAGAGACCCAGTACTTC; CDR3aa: CASSLAGAWDSQETQYF
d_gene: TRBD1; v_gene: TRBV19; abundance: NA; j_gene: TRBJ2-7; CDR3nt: TGTGCCAGTAGTATGGGGACAGGGAACTCCTACGAGCAGTACTTC; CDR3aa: CASSMGTGNSYEQYF
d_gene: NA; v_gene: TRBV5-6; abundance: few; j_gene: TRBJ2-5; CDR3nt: TGTGCCAGCAGCTTGCGCGCCGACTACCAAGAGACCCAGTACTTC; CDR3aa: CASSLRADYQETQYF
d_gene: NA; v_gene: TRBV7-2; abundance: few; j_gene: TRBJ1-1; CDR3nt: TGTGCCAGCAGCTTCCGACAGCTGAACACTGAAGCTTTCTTT; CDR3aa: CASSFRQLNTEAFF
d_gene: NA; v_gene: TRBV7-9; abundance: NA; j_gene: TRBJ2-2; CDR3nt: TGTGCCAGCAGCTTAGTGGGATGGGAGTTGCTCACCGGGGAGCTGTTTTTT; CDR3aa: CASSLVGWELLTGELFF
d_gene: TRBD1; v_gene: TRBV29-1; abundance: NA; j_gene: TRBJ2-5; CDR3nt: TGCAGCGGGGCCCGGGACAGGGGAGAGACCCAGTACTTC; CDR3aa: CSGARDRGETQYF
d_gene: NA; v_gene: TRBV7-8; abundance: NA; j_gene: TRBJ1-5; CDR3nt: TGTGCCAGCAGCTTAGCGGGGGGTGCCAATCAGCCCCAGCATTTT; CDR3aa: CASSLAGGANQPQHF
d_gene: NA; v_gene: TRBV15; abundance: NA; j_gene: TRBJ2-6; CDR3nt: TGTGCCACCAGCAGAGGCTTAGCAACTGGGGCCAACGTCCTGACTTTC; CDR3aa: CATSRGLATGANVLTF
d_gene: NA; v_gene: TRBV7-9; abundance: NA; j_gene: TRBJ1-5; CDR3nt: TGTGCCAGCAGCCCCGGGAGCAATCAGCCCCAGCATTTT; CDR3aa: CASSPGSNQPQHF
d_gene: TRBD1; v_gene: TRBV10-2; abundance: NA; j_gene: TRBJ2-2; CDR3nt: TGCGCCAGCAGCCTGACAGGGTTAACCGGGGAGCTGTTTTTT; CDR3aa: CASSLTGLTGELFF
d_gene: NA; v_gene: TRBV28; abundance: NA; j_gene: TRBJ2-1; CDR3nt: TGTGCCAGCACCCTAGCCGTTCGTGGTGAGCAGTTCTTC; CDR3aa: CASTLAVRGEQFF
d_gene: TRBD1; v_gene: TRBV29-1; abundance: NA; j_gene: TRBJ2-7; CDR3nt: TGCAGCGTTGAGGAGGGACAGGGAAGCGACGAGCAGTACTTC; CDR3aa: CSVEEGQGSDEQYF
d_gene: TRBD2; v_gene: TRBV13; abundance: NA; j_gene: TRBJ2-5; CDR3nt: TGTGCCAGCAGCTCCCGGGAGGGCCGTGAGACCCAGTACTTC; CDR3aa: CASSSREGRETQYF
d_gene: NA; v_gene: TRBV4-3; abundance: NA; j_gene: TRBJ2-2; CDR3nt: TGCGCCAGCAGCCAAGATGCGGGACGCGGGGAGCTGTTTTTT; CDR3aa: CASSQDAGRGELFF
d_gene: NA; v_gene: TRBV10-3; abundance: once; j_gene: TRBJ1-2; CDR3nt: TGTGCCATCTGGTCTGGGAGGGTCGGCTACACCTTC; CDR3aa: CAIWSGRVGYTF
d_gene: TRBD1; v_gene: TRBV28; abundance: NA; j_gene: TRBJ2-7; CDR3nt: TGTGCCAGCCGGCGACAGGGCCCCATCTACGAGCAGTACTTC; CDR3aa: CASRRQGPIYEQYF
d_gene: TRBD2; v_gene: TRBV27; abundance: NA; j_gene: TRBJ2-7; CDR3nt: TGTGCCAGCAGTTTATCGGGAGGGTCCTACGAGCAGTACTTC; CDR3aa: CASSLSGGSYEQYF
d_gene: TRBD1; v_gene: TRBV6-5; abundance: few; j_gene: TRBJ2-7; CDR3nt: TGTGCCAGCAGACGGACCCGGGACAGCTTCTACGAGCAGTACTTC; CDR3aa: CASRRTRDSFYEQYF
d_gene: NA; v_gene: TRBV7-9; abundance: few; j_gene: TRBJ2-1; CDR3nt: TGTGCCAGCAGCCCCGGACTTAGGAGGTACAATGAGCAGTTCTTC; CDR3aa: CASSPGLRRYNEQFF
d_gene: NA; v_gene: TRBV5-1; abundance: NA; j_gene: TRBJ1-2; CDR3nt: TGCGCCAGCAGCAAAAGCGCGGGCAGCTACACCTTC; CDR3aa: CASSKSAGSYTF
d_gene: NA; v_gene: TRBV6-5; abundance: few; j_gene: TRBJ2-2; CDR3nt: TGTGCCAGCAATGCGGCCGGGGAGCTGTTTTTT; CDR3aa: CASNAAGELFF
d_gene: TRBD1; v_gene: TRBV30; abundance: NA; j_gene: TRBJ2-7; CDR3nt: TGTGCCTGGAGTGCCGGGACAGGGGTTTACGAGCAGTACTTC; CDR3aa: CAWSAGTGVYEQYF
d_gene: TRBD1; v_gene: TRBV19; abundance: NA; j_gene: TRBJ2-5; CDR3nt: TGTGCCAGTAGTTCCCGGGACAGGGGGAACCAAGAGACCCAGTACTTC; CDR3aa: CASSSRDRGNQETQYF
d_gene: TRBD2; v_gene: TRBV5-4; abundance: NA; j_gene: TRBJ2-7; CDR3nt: TGTGCCAGCAGCCGGGGACTAGCGGGAGGGAGCTCCTACGAGCAGTACTTC; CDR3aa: CASSRGLAGGSSYEQYF
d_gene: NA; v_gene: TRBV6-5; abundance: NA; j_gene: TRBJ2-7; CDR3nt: TGTGCCAGCAGTTACAGGGGGTCTTCCGAGCAGTACTTC; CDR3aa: CASSYRGSSEQYF
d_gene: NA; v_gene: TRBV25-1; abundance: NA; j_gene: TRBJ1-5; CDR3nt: TGTGCCAGCAGTGAATTTGGAGGGGCAGGCAATCAGCCCCAGCATTTT; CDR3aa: CASSEFGGAGNQPQHF
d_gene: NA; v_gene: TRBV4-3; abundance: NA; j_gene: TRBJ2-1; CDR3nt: TGCGCCAGCAGCGAGACAGCTCGCTCCTACAATGAGCAGTTCTTC; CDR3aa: CASSETARSYNEQFF
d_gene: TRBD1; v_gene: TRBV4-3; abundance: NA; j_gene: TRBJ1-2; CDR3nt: TGCGCCAGCAGCCAGGGAGGGACAGGGGGACGCTATGGCTACACCTTC; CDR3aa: CASSQGGTGGRYGYTF
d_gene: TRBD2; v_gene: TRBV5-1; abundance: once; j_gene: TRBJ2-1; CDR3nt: TGCGCCAGCAGCCAACATAGCGGGAGTATTTACAATGAGCAGTTCTTC; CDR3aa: CASSQHSGSIYNEQFF
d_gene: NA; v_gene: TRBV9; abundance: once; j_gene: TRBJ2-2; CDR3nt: TGTGCCAGCAGCCTGGAGGACGGAGCGAACACCGGGGAGCTGTTTTTT; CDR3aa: CASSLEDGANTGELFF
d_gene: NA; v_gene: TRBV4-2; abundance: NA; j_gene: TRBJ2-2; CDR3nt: TGTGCCAGCAGCCGTGGGGCTAGCACCGGGGAGCTGTTTTTT; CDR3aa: CASSRGASTGELFF
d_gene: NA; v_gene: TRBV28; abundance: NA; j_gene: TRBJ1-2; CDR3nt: TGTGCCGCCGGTAGGGGAAGTTATGGCTACACCTTC; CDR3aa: CAAGRGSYGYTF
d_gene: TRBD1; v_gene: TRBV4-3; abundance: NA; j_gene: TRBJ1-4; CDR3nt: TGCGCCAGCAGCCTAGGACAGGGGGCGAGAACTAATGAAAAACTGTTTTTT; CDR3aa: CASSLGQGARTNEKLFF
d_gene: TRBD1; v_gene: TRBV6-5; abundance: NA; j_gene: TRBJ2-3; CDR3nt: TGTGCCAGCAGTGCGACAGGGGAGATGGATACGCAGTATTTT; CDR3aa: CASSATGEMDTQYF